Listed below are T cell receptor beta chains from one sample, sequenced in a study of cytomegalovirus exposure and HLA in healthy donors. Produced via immunoSEQ multiplex PCR; TCRdb's table is partial and in-frame only. Here the sample spans roughly 100,000 clones, roughly 79% being singletons. The sequencing sample was made of PBMCs. The receptor set was obtained from a woman between 35 and 50 years old in good health and CMV-seronegative. Each CDR3 is given with its conserved first and last residue. Each record gives: J gene, clone size, D gene, V gene, CDR3 DNA, CDR3 protein. A D gene is named only where the DNA matches it firmly. A clone size is listed for some rows: how often the clone was seen (once, few, many), or a class if it is expanded.

TRBJ2-5	-	TRBD2	TRBV11-2	TGTGCCAGCAGCAACCGGTGGGCTAGCGGGGGTGAGACCCAGTACTTC	CASSNRWASGGETQYF
TRBJ1-6	-	-	TRBV7-8	TGTGCCAGCAGCAACGGACCGGGGAATTCACCCCTCCACTTT	CASSNGPGNSPLHF
TRBJ2-7	-	-	TRBV2	TGTGCCAGCAGAGCACAGGGATCCTCCTACGAGCAGTACTTC	CASRAQGSSYEQYF
TRBJ2-3	once	TRBD2	TRBV13	TGTGCCAGCAGCACCAAGCGGGGGGGCTTAGATACGCAGTATTTT	CASSTKRGGLDTQYF
TRBJ2-1	-	TRBD1	TRBV7-6	TGTGCCAGCAGCTCCAGGACAGGGGGCTGGGGTGAGCAGTTCTTC	CASSSRTGGWGEQFF
TRBJ2-2	-	TRBD1	TRBV29-1	TGCAGCGGCTACAGGGGGCGGAATACCGGGGAGCTGTTTTTT	CSGYRGRNTGELFF
TRBJ1-6	-	-	TRBV5-1	TGCGCCAGCAGCTTGGGGCACCCTCAGGGTTCACCCCTCCACTTT	CASSLGHPQGSPLHF
TRBJ2-7	-	TRBD1	TRBV10-3	TGTGCCATCAGTGGCCCACAGGGGTACGAGCAGTACTTC	CAISGPQGYEQYF
TRBJ2-7	few	-	TRBV10-3	TGTGCCATCAGTGACTCGCAAAGGAGTCGGTACTTC	CAISDSQRSRYF
TRBJ1-1	few	TRBD1	TRBV6-5	TGTGCCAGCAGGGGACAGGTCACCACTGAAGCTTTCTTT	CASRGQVTTEAFF
TRBJ2-7	-	TRBD2	TRBV6-1	TGTGCCAGCAGTGCTAGCGGGGGGGCCCCTAGCTCCTACGAGCAGTACTTC	CASSASGGAPSSYEQYF
TRBJ1-2	-	-	TRBV6-1	TGTGCCAGCAGCGACAGCTCCTACTTCTATGGCTACACCTTC	CASSDSSYFYGYTF
TRBJ2-7	-	-	TRBV27	TGTGCCAGCAGTCCGCGGAGGGGAATCGTGTCCTACGAGCAGTACTTC	CASSPRRGIVSYEQYF
TRBJ1-5	-	TRBD1	TRBV30	TGTGCCTACGCGACAGGGGTCAATCAGCCCCAGCATTTT	CAYATGVNQPQHF
TRBJ2-5	-	-	TRBV18	TGTGCCAGCTCCCCAGGGAGAGCCCCGGAGACCCAGTACTTC	CASSPGRAPETQYF
TRBJ2-7	-	TRBD2	TRBV7-8	TGTGCCAGCAGCTTAATGGCCCTAGCGGGGGCAGGGGAGCAGTACTTC	CASSLMALAGAGEQYF
TRBJ1-1	-	-	TRBV6-1	TGTGCCAGCACCTTATCAAGGGGCACTGAAGCTTTCTTT	CASTLSRGTEAFF
TRBJ1-1	-	-	TRBV7-2	TGTGCCAGCAGCGCCAAACCCTTCTGGGCGGGCACTGAAGCTTTCTTT	CASSAKPFWAGTEAFF
TRBJ1-1	-	TRBD1	TRBV27	TGTGCCAGCAGTTCTACAGGGGACACTGAAGCTTTCTTT	CASSSTGDTEAFF
TRBJ1-2	once	-	TRBV7-2	TGTGCCAGCAGCTTACGGGGGGTCGTTAACTATGGCTACACCTTC	CASSLRGVVNYGYTF
TRBJ1-2	-	TRBD1	TRBV10-2	TGCGCCAGCCTGAAGGACAGGGGTGGCTACACCTTC	CASLKDRGGYTF
TRBJ2-1	-	-	TRBV7-9	TGTGCCAGCGGCAACTCCTACAATGAGCAGTTCTTC	CASGNSYNEQFF
TRBJ1-5	-	-	TRBV6-6	TGTGCCAGCAGTTACTCGGGGGGGCTAGTTCAGCCCCAGCATTTT	CASSYSGGLVQPQHF
TRBJ2-4	-	-	TRBV5-4	TGTGCCAGCAGCTTGGGGGATGCGGGGGCCGCGGGGAACATTCAGTACTTC	CASSLGDAGAAGNIQYF
TRBJ2-7	-	-	TRBV6-5	TGTGCCAGCAGATCCGGAGAGCGCGCCTACGAGCAGTACTTC	CASRSGERAYEQYF
TRBJ2-3	-	-	TRBV9	TGTGCCAGCGGCCTTCTGGACAGAGGGCCAGATACGCAGTATTTT	CASGLLDRGPDTQYF
TRBJ2-1	-	-	TRBV23-1	TGCGCCAGCAGTCTCCACAGGGGAGGCAGAGGGTCGCAGTTCTTC	CASSLHRGGRGSQFF
TRBJ1-6	-	-	TRBV30	TGTGCCTGGATTTTCCTGAGGGAGGCCCACTTT	CAWIFLREAHF
TRBJ1-5	-	-	TRBV29-1	TGCAGCATAATCCAGGGTTTCCTAGGCAATCAGCCCCAGCATTTT	CSIIQGFLGNQPQHF
TRBJ1-6	-	TRBD1	TRBV2	TGTGCCAGCAGTGAGGACAGGGGAGGGAATTCACCCCTCCACTTT	CASSEDRGGNSPLHF
TRBJ1-2	-	-	TRBV29-1	TGCAGCGCCGTGGGGCAGTCTAACTATGGCTACACCTTC	CSAVGQSNYGYTF
TRBJ2-3	-	-	TRBV9	TGTGCCAGCAGCGTTTGGACTGACTCAGATACGCAGTATTTT	CASSVWTDSDTQYF
TRBJ1-5	-	-	TRBV2	TGTGCCAGCAGTGAAGGTTTGGGACTGCGAACGAATCAGCCCCAGCATTTT	CASSEGLGLRTNQPQHF
TRBJ2-7	-	TRBD2	TRBV5-6	TGTGCCAGCAGGTCTAGCGGCGAGCAGTACTTC	CASRSSGEQYF
TRBJ1-2	-	TRBD1	TRBV29-1	TGCAGCGTTGTTCGAACAGGGGGCCCGTATGGCTACACCTTC	CSVVRTGGPYGYTF
TRBJ1-5	-	-	TRBV12-5	TGTGCTAGTTTTTCCCCCGGCAGGGGAGGCAATCAGCCCCAGCATTTT	CASFSPGRGGNQPQHF
TRBJ1-2	once	-	TRBV5-6	TGTGCCAGCAGCTTGTTCCACAGCAACTATGGCTACACCTTC	CASSLFHSNYGYTF
TRBJ1-6	-	-	TRBV21-1	TGTGCCAGCAGCAATTTTCGCGGGAAGGGATACTCCTATAATTCACCCCTCCACTTT	CASSNFRGKGYSYNSPLHF
TRBJ1-5	-	TRBD1	TRBV27	TGTGCCAGCAGTCGCCGGGACAGTCTATATAGCAATCAGCCCCAGCATTTT	CASSRRDSLYSNQPQHF
TRBJ2-1	few	-	TRBV7-6	TGTGCCAGCAGCCATTACAATGAGCAGTTCTTC	CASSHYNEQFF
TRBJ1-6	-	TRBD1	TRBV30	TGTGCCTGGGACAGGGTTAATTCACCCCTCCACTTT	CAWDRVNSPLHF
TRBJ1-2	-	TRBD1	TRBV9	TGTGCCAGCAGCGTAGGGTCAGTGACAGGGGGTGGTGGCTACACCTTC	CASSVGSVTGGGGYTF
TRBJ2-1	-	TRBD2	TRBV5-1	TGCGCCAGCAGCTTGAGAACCTTAGCGGGGACAACCTACAATGAGCAGTTCTTC	CASSLRTLAGTTYNEQFF
TRBJ2-1	-	TRBD2	TRBV4-1	TGCGCCAGTCGACTAGCGGGGACCAATGAGCAGTTCTTC	CASRLAGTNEQFF
TRBJ2-5	-	TRBD1	TRBV18	TGTGCCAGCTCATCCACAGGGGGACCCCAAGAGACCCAGTACTTC	CASSSTGGPQETQYF
TRBJ1-1	-	TRBD1	TRBV9	TGTGCCAGCAGCTTGACAGGGGGCTTTGGTGAAGCTTTCTTT	CASSLTGGFGEAFF
TRBJ1-5	few	TRBD1	TRBV19	TGTGCCAGTAGTATTCGGGACAGGGGGGTTCAGCCCCAGCATTTT	CASSIRDRGVQPQHF
TRBJ2-7	-	-	TRBV5-1	TGCGCCAGCAGCTTGGGCGGGGGCGAGTTTAGCGAGCAGTACTTC	CASSLGGGEFSEQYF